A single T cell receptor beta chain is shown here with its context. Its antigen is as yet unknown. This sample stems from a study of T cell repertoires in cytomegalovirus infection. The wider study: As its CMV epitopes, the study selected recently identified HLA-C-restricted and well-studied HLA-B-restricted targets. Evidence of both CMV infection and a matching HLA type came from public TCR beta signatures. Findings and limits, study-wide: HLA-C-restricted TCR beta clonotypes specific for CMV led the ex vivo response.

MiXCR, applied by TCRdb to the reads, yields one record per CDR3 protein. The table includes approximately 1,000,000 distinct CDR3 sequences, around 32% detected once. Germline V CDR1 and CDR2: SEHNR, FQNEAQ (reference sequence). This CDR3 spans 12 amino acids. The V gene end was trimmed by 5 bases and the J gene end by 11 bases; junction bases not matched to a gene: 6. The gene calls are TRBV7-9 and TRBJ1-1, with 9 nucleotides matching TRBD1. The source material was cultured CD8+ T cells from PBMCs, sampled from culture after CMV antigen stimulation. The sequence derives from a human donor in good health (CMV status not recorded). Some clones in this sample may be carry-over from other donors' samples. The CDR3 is CASSPRDRDAFF. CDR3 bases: TGTGCCAGCAGCCCTAGGGACAGGGATGCTTTCTTT.